Described below is a single TCR beta chain sequence and its context. Its antigen remains unidentified. The sample comes from a study of cytomegalovirus exposure and HLA in healthy donors. Study results and caveats: The study put under 200 TCR beta chains on its list as cytomegalovirus-associated. The TCR clusters that emerged in the first cohort tended, a later analysis found, to co-occur in the 120 or so validation repertoires.

The donors were members of the roughly 120-subject validation cohort (separate from the roughly 700-subject first cohort). Sequencing used immunoSEQ multiplex PCR; TCRdb keeps in-frame clones, though not all of them. The sample gives approximately 220,000 clones, around nine tenths of which show up once; around 3% is in the top ten. The receptor's source is a man in his late teens or twenties in good health and CMV-seronegative. Sequenced: PBMCs.

For the CDR3, the DNA is TGTGCCAGCACCTCACAGGGATGGGGTTCACCCCTCCACTTT. This encodes CASTSQGWGSPLHF. The chain is built from TRBV2 and TRBJ1-6; a possible D gene is TRBD1 (6 bases). V lost 7 bases and J lost 9, with 16 bases in between. This CDR3 has 14 residues. Looked up from germline, CDR1 is SNHLY and CDR2 is FYNNEI.